The 16 T cell receptor beta chains below were found in one sample sequenced in a study of T cells after yellow fever vaccination. TCRdb reprocessed the 5' RACE reads with MiXCR, giving one entry per CDR3 protein. The sample holds some 600,000 distinct CDR3 sequences; about 17% are singletons and the top ten take roughly 17%. The sequencing here drew on PBMCs, taken 4 to 5 days after the first yellow fever vaccination. These receptors all stem from a young man who received the YFV17D yellow fever vaccine.

This clonotype was counted a few times. The chain joins TRBV9 to TRBJ2-1, with 7 bases fitting TRBD2. CDR3 length: 17 amino acids. J lost 1 base, V lost 0 bases, and 7 bases had no gene match. The germline gives CDR1 SGDLS, CDR2 YYNGEE. The CDR3: CASSVGASGTSYNEQFF. The CDR3 region has the DNA TGTGCCAGCAGCGTAGGGGCTAGCGGAACTTCCTACAATGAGCAGTTCTTC.

The rearrangement links TRBV5-5 to TRBJ1-3; 7 positions agree with TRBD1. CDR3 length equals 12 residues. Trimming cost V 5 bases and J 4 bases; bases outside gene matches: 0. Germline lookup yields CDR1 SGHKS and CDR2 YYEKEE (reference sequence). The CDR3 loop is CASRQGGNTIYF. CDR3 nucleotide sequence: TGTGCCAGCAGACAGGGGGGAAACACCATATATTTT.

This clonotype came up a few times. The V call is TRBV29-1, the J call TRBJ1-1; TRBD1 matches 9 bases. CDR1 and CDR2 (germline): SQVTM, ANQGSEA. This CDR3 is 16 amino acids long. The V segment lost 8 bases and the J segment 2 bases; nucleotides outside the gene matches: 15. This CDR3 reads CSTLPFPGQGNTEAFF. The CDR3 bases are TGCAGCACCCTCCCCTTCCCGGGACAGGGTAACACTGAAGCTTTCTTT.

The rearrangement links TRBV4-3 to TRBJ1-6; D gene ambiguous. Trimming took off 1 base at V and 0 bases at J, with 16 bases between the two ends. The germline gives CDR1 LGHNA, CDR2 YSLEER. The CDR3 has 19 residues. CDR3 DNA sequence: TGCGCCAGCAGCCAAGGGGCCCCCGGCCACCACTCCTATAATTCACCCCTCCACTTT. It translates to CASSQGAPGHHSYNSPLHF.

V gene TRBV6-1 combines with J gene TRBJ2-1; 9 bases align to TRBD2. The CDR3 consists of 16 residues. Germline V lookup: CDR1 MNHNS, CDR2 SASEGT. V lost 5 bases to trimming and J lost 7 bases; unmatched junction nucleotides: 12. The CDR3 is CASSRAFAGGQNEQFF. The CDR3 DNA is TGTGCCAGCAGTCGGGCATTTGCGGGGGGGCAGAATGAGCAGTTCTTC.

This clonotype has only a few counts. The chain is built from TRBV5-6 and TRBJ2-1; no firm D call. Germline-derived CDR1 and CDR2 are SGHDT and YYEEEE. V was cut by 0 bases and J by 7 bases, with 11 bases left in between. There are 14 residues in the CDR3. The DNA for the CDR3 is TGTGCCAGCAGCTTGGGTAATAAACTTAATGAGCAGTTCTTC. This encodes CASSLGNKLNEQFF.

This chain joins TRBV5-1 and TRBJ1-2; 9 positions match TRBD1. CDR1 is SGHRS and CDR2 is YFSETQ in the germline V gene. This CDR3 region has 14 residues. With V trimmed by 3 bases and J by 6 bases, 6 bases remained unmatched. CDR3 loop: CASSWDRVEDGYTF. CDR3 nucleotides: TGCGCCAGCAGCTGGGACAGGGTAGAGGATGGCTACACCTTC.

This clonotype was counted a few times. The V and J genes are TRBV4-1 and TRBJ1-5; 10 nucleotides line up with TRBD1. The ends lost 1 base at V and 6 bases at J; junction bases unmatched: 3. Germline lookup yields CDR1 MGHRA and CDR2 YSYEKL. This CDR3 is built from 15 residues. CDR3 sequence (DNA): TGCGCCAGCAGCCAAGCGACAGGGGGCTTTCAGCCCCAGCATTTT. Its protein product is CASSQATGGFQPQHF.

The chain joins TRBV6-2 or TRBV6-3 to TRBJ1-1, with D possibly TRBD1 on 5 matching bases. This CDR3 is 14 amino acids long. Germline-derived CDR1 and CDR2 are MNHEY and SVGEGT. Trimming cost V 3 bases and J 1 base, with 9 bases left between them. The CDR3 nucleotides read TGTGCCAGCAGTTATGGGGGTCAGAACACTGAAGCTTTCTTT. Protein: CASSYGGQNTEAFF.

This clonotype appeared a few times. The chain joins TRBV9 to TRBJ1-5; D not resolved. This CDR3 is 14 amino acids long. From germline, CDR1 is SGDLS and CDR2 YYNGEE. Trimming cost V 2 bases and J 0 bases, with 6 bases left between them. The CDR3 region is CASSVDDSNQPQHF. The CDR3 DNA reads TGTGCCAGCAGCGTTGACGATAGCAATCAGCCCCAGCATTTT.

The rearrangement links TRBV7-9 to TRBJ2-1; TRBD1 agrees at 8 bases. Germline CDR1 SEHNR, CDR2 FQNEAQ (reference sequence). The CDR3 is made up of 15 amino acids. V was clipped by 3 bases and J by 8 bases; unmatched bases: 9. The CDR3 spells CASSLGNRGFDEQFF. Written as DNA, the CDR3 is TGTGCCAGCAGCTTGGGTAACAGGGGGTTCGATGAGCAGTTCTTC.

CDR3 sequence reads: CASSQPGLEDIQYF. CDR3 in DNA: TGTGCCAGCAGCCAACCAGGGCTTGAGGACATTCAGTACTTC. This chain links TRBV3-1 with TRBJ2-4, with TRBD1 as a possible D gene (5 bases). The CDR3 sequence is 14 residues long. V lost 2 bases and J lost 8, with 13 bases in between. Germline assignment: CDR1 LGHDT and CDR2 YNNKEL (reference sequence).

This clonotype was detected a few times. V is TRBV20-1 and J is TRBJ2-7; 11 bases are shared with TRBD1. This CDR3 has 14 amino acids. V was pared by 6 bases and J by 1 base, with 5 bases of the junction left unmatched. CDR1 and CDR2 (germline): DFQATT, SNEGSKA (reference sequence). CDR3 nucleotide sequence: TGCAGTGCCTCGGACAGGGGGCAATCCTACGAGCAGTACTTC. Translation: CSASDRGQSYEQYF.

In this sample, this clonotype turned up a few times. V usage is TRBV5-1 and J usage is TRBJ1-1; D is unresolved. This CDR3 has 14 amino acids. Germline V gene sequence: CDR1 SGHRS, CDR2 YFSETQ. The germline V and J ends were trimmed by 3 bases and 2 bases, with 11 bases remaining between them. CDR3 sequence reads: CASSSLNINTEAFF. DNA of the CDR3: TGCGCCAGCAGCTCCCTCAACATAAACACTGAAGCTTTCTTT.

This clonotype has only a few counts. The chain has TRBV9 and TRBJ1-2; 7 positions agree with TRBD1. Germline assignment: CDR1 SGDLS and CDR2 YYNGEE. J gave up 3 bases and V 6 bases, and 11 bases lay outside the gene matches. The CDR3 length is 15 residues. The CDR3 nucleotides are TGTGCCAGCACCGAGGGTAGGGGGCGCGACTATGGCTACACCTTC. This sequence encodes CASTEGRGRDYGYTF.

The chain recombines TRBV19 with TRBJ2-1; no firm D call. Trimming stripped 7 bases from V and 9 bases from J, with 22 bases between. The CDR3 runs to 15 residues. The germline V gene has CDR1 LNHDA and CDR2 SQIVND (reference sequence). CDR3 residues: CASNPGPGRFGEQFF. As DNA, the CDR3 is TGTGCCAGTAATCCGGGCCCCGGCCGGTTCGGTGAGCAGTTCTTC.